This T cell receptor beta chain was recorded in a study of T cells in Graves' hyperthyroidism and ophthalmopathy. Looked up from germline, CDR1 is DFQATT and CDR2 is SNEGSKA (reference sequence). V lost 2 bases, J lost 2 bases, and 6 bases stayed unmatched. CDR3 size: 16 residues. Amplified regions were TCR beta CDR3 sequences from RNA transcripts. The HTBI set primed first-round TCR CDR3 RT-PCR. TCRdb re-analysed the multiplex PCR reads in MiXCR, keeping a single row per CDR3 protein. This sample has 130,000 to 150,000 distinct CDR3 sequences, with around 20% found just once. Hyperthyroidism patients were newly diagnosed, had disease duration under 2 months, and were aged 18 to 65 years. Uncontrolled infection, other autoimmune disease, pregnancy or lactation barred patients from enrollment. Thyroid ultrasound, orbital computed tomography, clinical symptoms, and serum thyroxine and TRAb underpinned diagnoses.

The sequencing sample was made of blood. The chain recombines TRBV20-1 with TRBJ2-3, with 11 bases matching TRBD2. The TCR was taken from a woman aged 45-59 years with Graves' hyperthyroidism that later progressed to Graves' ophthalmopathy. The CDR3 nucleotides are TGCAGTGCTAGACCTAGCGGGAGGACCCTCACAGATACGCAGTATTTT. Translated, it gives CSARPSGRTLTDTQYF.